This is a list of T cell receptor beta chains from one sample in a study of T cells in Graves' hyperthyroidism and ophthalmopathy. MiXCR, run by TCRdb on the multiplex PCR reads, gives a single entry per CDR3 protein. The repertoire holds some 460,000 distinct CDR3 sequences, with approximately 14% as singletons. Sequencing was done on a sample of blood. The origin of the receptors is a woman between 18 and 29 years old with Graves' hyperthyroidism. The CDR3 runs from the conserved cysteine through the conserved F or W. The D gene is left open where the match is weak. Clone sizes are given selectively: once, few, many, or a class where the clone is expanded.

clone_size j_call d_call v_call cdr3_aa cdr3_nt
NA TRBJ2-5 NA TRBV7-2 CASSLGLDQETQYF TGTGCCAGCAGCTTAGGACTGGATCAAGAGACCCAGTACTTC
NA TRBJ2-3 TRBD2 TRBV7-2 CASRARGFSEDTQYF TGTGCCAGCAGGGCGCGGGGGTTCTCCGAAGATACGCAGTATTTT
many TRBJ2-3 NA TRBV7-2 CASSPRAMRADTQYF TGTGCCAGCAGCCCTAGAGCGATGAGGGCAGATACGCAGTATTTT
NA TRBJ1-5 NA TRBV20-1 CSAVPTFGSNQPQHF TGCAGTGCGGTACCAACGTTCGGGAGCAATCAGCCCCAGCATTTT
many TRBJ1-2 TRBD1 TRBV12-3/TRBV12-4 CASTGDRGRIGYTF TGTGCCAGCACCGGGGACAGGGGGCGAATTGGCTACACCTTC
NA TRBJ1-5 NA TRBV15 CATSRAFQSHRFDSNQPQHF TGTGCCACCAGCAGAGCGTTTCAATCTCACAGGTTTGATAGCAATCAGCCCCAGCATTTT
many TRBJ1-5 NA TRBV2 CASSVFTADQPQHF TGTGCCAGCAGTGTATTTACAGCAGATCAGCCCCAGCATTTT
many TRBJ1-5 TRBD1 TRBV6-1 CASTRWFDRDSNQPQHF TGTGCCAGCACAAGATGGTTCGACAGGGATAGCAATCAGCCCCAGCATTTT
many TRBJ1-5 NA TRBV7-9 CASSLRAVHQPQHF TGTGCCAGCAGCTTACGGGCAGTTCATCAGCCCCAGCATTTT
NA TRBJ2-5 NA TRBV3-1 CASSQDRAVQETQYF TGTGCCAGCAGCCAAGATCGGGCGGTGCAAGAGACCCAGTACTTC
many TRBJ2-5 NA TRBV12-3/TRBV12-4 CASSLVGLKETQYF TGTGCCAGCAGCCTGGTGGGATTGAAAGAGACCCAGTACTTC
many TRBJ2-3 NA TRBV27 CASSRASDQTDTQYF TGTGCCAGCAGCCGAGCGTCGGACCAAACAGATACGCAGTATTTT
NA TRBJ2-5 TRBD1 TRBV6-2/TRBV6-3 CASRGQGMETQYF TGTGCCAGCAGGGGACAGGGGATGGAGACCCAGTACTTC
few TRBJ1-2 NA TRBV10-3 CAISESTELYGYTF TGTGCCATCAGTGAGTCGACAGAACTCTATGGCTACACCTTC
NA TRBJ1-4 NA TRBV28 CASSLLRGKLFF TGTGCCAGCAGTTTATTACGTGGAAAACTGTTTTTT